The clone carrying this T cell receptor beta chain was detected once. This sample is drawn from a study of Graves' ophthalmopathy and Graves' hyperthyroidism. CDR3 regions of TCR beta were amplified from RNA transcripts. First-round RT-PCR with HTBI primers preceded a second-round multiplex PCR. MiXCR, run by TCRdb on the multiplex PCR reads, gives a single entry per CDR3 protein. The sample yields 580,000 or so distinct CDR3 sequences, 35% to 45% seen once. Germline lookup yields CDR1 SGDLS and CDR2 YYNGEE. The CDR3 is 12 residues long. V lost 0 bases and J lost 8, with 5 bases in between. The receptor was derived from an adult man with Graves' hyperthyroidism. The chain uses TRBV9 and TRBJ1-4, with no clear D. The sample taken for sequencing was peripheral blood or thyroid tissue (not recorded which). CDR3 sequence: CASSVDGEKLFF. CDR3 nucleotide sequence: TGTGCCAGCAGCGTAGACGGGGAAAAACTGTTTTTT.